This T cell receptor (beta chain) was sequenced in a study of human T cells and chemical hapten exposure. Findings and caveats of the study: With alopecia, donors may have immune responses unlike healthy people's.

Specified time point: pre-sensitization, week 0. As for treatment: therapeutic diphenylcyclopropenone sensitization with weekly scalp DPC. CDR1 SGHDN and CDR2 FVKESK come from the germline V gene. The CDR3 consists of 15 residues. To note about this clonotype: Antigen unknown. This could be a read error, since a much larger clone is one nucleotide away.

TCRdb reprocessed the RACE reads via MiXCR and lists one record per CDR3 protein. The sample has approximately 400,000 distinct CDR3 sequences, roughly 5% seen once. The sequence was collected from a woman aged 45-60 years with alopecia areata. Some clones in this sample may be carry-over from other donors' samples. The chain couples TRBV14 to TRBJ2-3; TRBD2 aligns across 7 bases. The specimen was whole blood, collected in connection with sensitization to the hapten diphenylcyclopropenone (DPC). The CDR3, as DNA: TGTACCAGCAGCCAAGAGTTGGGACTAACAGATACGCAGTATTTT. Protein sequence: CTSSQELGLTDTQYF.